This is a list of T cell receptor beta chains from one sample in a study of blood T cell repertoires in COVID-19. The data were produced by immunoSEQ multiplex PCR, yet TCRdb's version contains in-frame clones alone and is incomplete. In the table there are under 85,000 clones, more than 85% of which are singletons. Sequenced sample: peripheral blood. These receptors were collected from a man between 65 and 85 years old with active or convalescent COVID-19. The CDR3 runs from the conserved cysteine through the conserved F or W. The order of the fields is clone size, V gene, D gene, J gene, CDR3 DNA, CDR3 protein. D genes are given only for firm matches. A row's size may be missing; if present it is once, few, many or a size class.

size: NA; V: TRBV28; D: TRBD1; J: TRBJ1-2; DNA: TGTGCCAGCAGTTTTACGGGACAGAGTTATGGCTACACCTTC; CDR3: CASSFTGQSYGYTF
size: NA; V: TRBV3-1/TRBV3-2; D: NA; J: TRBJ1-3; DNA: TGTGCCAGCAGCCAAGGACAGCTAACTGGAAACACCATATATTTT; CDR3: CASSQGQLTGNTIYF
size: NA; V: TRBV28; D: NA; J: TRBJ2-7; DNA: TGTGCCAGCAGCTCAATCAAGACAGAAGCCGCCCCCTACGAGCAGTACTTC; CDR3: CASSSIKTEAAPYEQYF
size: NA; V: TRBV7-7; D: TRBD1; J: TRBJ1-2; DNA: TGTGCTAGCCCAGGGGGAGACTCGAGCTATGGCTACACCTTC; CDR3: CASPGGDSSYGYTF
size: NA; V: TRBV18; D: TRBD1; J: TRBJ1-4; DNA: TGTGCCAGCTCACCTCTCGGACAGGGGACTAATGAAAAACTGTTTTTT; CDR3: CASSPLGQGTNEKLFF
size: NA; V: TRBV4-1; D: TRBD1; J: TRBJ2-3; DNA: TGCGCCAGCAGCCAAGGGGTACAGGGGCTAGGGGATACGCAGTATTTT; CDR3: CASSQGVQGLGDTQYF
size: few; V: TRBV7-6; D: NA; J: TRBJ1-1; DNA: TGTGCCAGCAGCTTAGATATCGGGGGGGTATCTTTCTTT; CDR3: CASSLDIGGVSFF
size: NA; V: TRBV20-1; D: TRBD1; J: TRBJ2-7; DNA: TGCAGTGCTAGTACGGGACAGGGGGTCGGCGAGCAGTACTTC; CDR3: CSASTGQGVGEQYF
size: NA; V: TRBV15; D: NA; J: TRBJ1-6; DNA: TGTGCCACCAGCAGAGATATAGGTCAGCGTAATTCACCCCTCCACTTT; CDR3: CATSRDIGQRNSPLHF
size: NA; V: TRBV9; D: TRBD2; J: TRBJ2-5; DNA: TGTGCCAGCAGCGTAGGTTGGGGGGGGGAGACCCAGTACTTC; CDR3: CASSVGWGGETQYF
size: NA; V: TRBV9; D: NA; J: TRBJ1-1; DNA: TGTGCCAGCAGTCCTACTCCTCTCCCTACCACTGAAGCTTTCTTT; CDR3: CASSPTPLPTTEAFF
size: NA; V: TRBV5-1; D: NA; J: TRBJ2-1; DNA: TGCGCCAGCAGCTTGGCAGGGGGACTTTACAATGAGCAGTTCTTC; CDR3: CASSLAGGLYNEQFF
size: NA; V: TRBV6-5; D: NA; J: TRBJ1-4; DNA: TGTGCCAGCAGTTACTCGGGGCAGGAGGGTGAAAAACTGTTTTTT; CDR3: CASSYSGQEGEKLFF
size: NA; V: TRBV7-9; D: TRBD2; J: TRBJ2-1; DNA: TGTGCCAGCATCCCCGCGGGAGGTAGTGAGCAGTTCTTC; CDR3: CASIPAGGSEQFF
size: NA; V: TRBV11-3; D: TRBD1; J: TRBJ2-6; DNA: TGTGCCAGCAGCTTCACAGGGGTGGCTGGGGCCAACGTCCTGACTTTC; CDR3: CASSFTGVAGANVLTF
size: NA; V: TRBV3-1/TRBV3-2; D: NA; J: TRBJ2-3; DNA: TGTGCCAGCAGCCTTTCCAGACTAGGATGGGATACGCAGTATTTT; CDR3: CASSLSRLGWDTQYF
size: NA; V: TRBV12-3/TRBV12-4; D: TRBD1; J: TRBJ1-1; DNA: TGTGCCAGCAGCTCAACAGGGGGCACTGAAGCTTTCTTT; CDR3: CASSSTGGTEAFF
size: NA; V: TRBV9; D: TRBD2; J: TRBJ2-7; DNA: TGTGCCAGCAGCGTAGCCCTAGCGGGAGGAGCCCACGAGCAGTACTTC; CDR3: CASSVALAGGAHEQYF
size: once; V: TRBV29-1; D: NA; J: TRBJ2-5; DNA: TGCAGCGTTGAAAGGGGAACAGGAGAGACCCAGTACTTC; CDR3: CSVERGTGETQYF
size: once; V: TRBV27; D: NA; J: TRBJ1-1; DNA: TGTGCCAGCAGTTACCCCCCAGGGAGGGGAACTGAAGCTTTCTTT; CDR3: CASSYPPGRGTEAFF
size: NA; V: TRBV5-4; D: NA; J: TRBJ2-5; DNA: TGTGCCAGCAGCTTGGCCAGGGGTCAAGAGACCCAGTACTTC; CDR3: CASSLARGQETQYF
size: NA; V: TRBV28; D: TRBD1; J: TRBJ1-5; DNA: TGTGCCAGCAGGACAGGGTGGAATCAGGCCCAGCATTTT; CDR3: CASRTGWNQAQHF
size: NA; V: TRBV6-1; D: TRBD2; J: TRBJ2-3; DNA: TGTGCCAGCAGTGAAGGGGGGACTAGCGGTTCTCAAACAGATACGCAGTATTTT; CDR3: CASSEGGTSGSQTDTQYF
size: NA; V: TRBV7-9; D: NA; J: TRBJ2-2; DNA: TGTGCCAGCAGCCCCCCGGGCACCGGGGAGCTGTTTTTT; CDR3: CASSPPGTGELFF
size: NA; V: TRBV18; D: TRBD2; J: TRBJ2-3; DNA: TGTGCCAGCTCACCTAGATATAGCGGGAGGGCCGCGGATACGCAGTATTTT; CDR3: CASSPRYSGRAADTQYF
size: NA; V: TRBV6-5; D: TRBD1; J: TRBJ2-7; DNA: TGTGCCAGCAGCTTGGGACAGGGGCCCTACGAGCAGTACTTC; CDR3: CASSLGQGPYEQYF
size: NA; V: TRBV11-2; D: TRBD2; J: TRBJ2-7; DNA: TGTGCCAGCAGCTTAGATCGGAGACTAGCGGTTTACGAGCAGTACTTC; CDR3: CASSLDRRLAVYEQYF
size: NA; V: TRBV7-3; D: TRBD2; J: TRBJ2-1; DNA: TGTGCCAGCAGCTTAACTAGCGGGAGGGCTGGAAATGAGCAGTTCTTC; CDR3: CASSLTSGRAGNEQFF
size: NA; V: TRBV5-4; D: NA; J: TRBJ1-5; DNA: TGTGCCAGCAGCTTGGAGGGAGGGGGAAGCAATCAGCCCCAGCATTTT; CDR3: CASSLEGGGSNQPQHF
size: NA; V: TRBV10-3; D: TRBD2; J: TRBJ2-2; DNA: TGTGCCATCAGTGAGTCCGATGGCGGCGGGAGACGGGCCCGAGGCACCGGGGAGCTGTTTTTT; CDR3: CAISESDGGGRRARGTGELFF
size: once; V: TRBV19; D: NA; J: TRBJ2-6; DNA: TGTGCCAGTAGTATCGGACTTTTAGGAGGGGCCAACGTCCTGACTTTC; CDR3: CASSIGLLGGANVLTF
size: NA; V: TRBV30; D: NA; J: TRBJ2-7; DNA: TGTGCCTGGAGGCCTACAGTGTACGAGCAGTACTTC; CDR3: CAWRPTVYEQYF
size: once; V: TRBV27; D: NA; J: TRBJ1-4; DNA: TGTGCCAGCAGTGCAGGGGCAGGGGAAAAACTGTTTTTT; CDR3: CASSAGAGEKLFF
size: NA; V: TRBV19; D: NA; J: TRBJ1-2; DNA: TGTGCCAGTAGTACAACCCTGACAGCCAACTATGGCTACACCTTC; CDR3: CASSTTLTANYGYTF
size: NA; V: TRBV28; D: TRBD2; J: TRBJ2-3; DNA: TGTGCCAGCAGCTCAACGTTACCGGGACTAGCGGGCCTCACAGATACGCAGTATTTT; CDR3: CASSSTLPGLAGLTDTQYF
size: NA; V: TRBV10-3; D: TRBD2; J: TRBJ2-3; DNA: TGTGCCACTATGGCGGGCAGAGCGGGGGCAGATACGCAGTATTTT; CDR3: CATMAGRAGADTQYF
size: NA; V: TRBV4-1; D: TRBD1; J: TRBJ2-5; DNA: TGCGCCAGCAGCCAAGGGACAGGAGTACTCCAAGAGACCCAGTACTTC; CDR3: CASSQGTGVLQETQYF
size: NA; V: TRBV7-9; D: NA; J: TRBJ1-2; DNA: TGTGCCAGCAGCTTAGCATGGGGGGGCCTGGGATATGGCTACACCTTC; CDR3: CASSLAWGGLGYGYTF
size: NA; V: TRBV5-6; D: NA; J: TRBJ2-7; DNA: TGTGCCAGCAGCTTTACTTGGCGGAGCTCCTACGAGCAGTACTTC; CDR3: CASSFTWRSSYEQYF
size: NA; V: TRBV15; D: NA; J: TRBJ2-5; DNA: TGTGCCACCAGCAGCAATGTAAACAGGGTGGAGACCCAGTACTTC; CDR3: CATSSNVNRVETQYF
size: few; V: TRBV7-2; D: NA; J: TRBJ1-1; DNA: TGTGCCAGCAGCCCTCGTAACACTGAAGCTTTCTTT; CDR3: CASSPRNTEAFF
size: NA; V: TRBV5-6; D: TRBD2; J: TRBJ2-3; DNA: TGTGCCAGCAGCAGCTCCAGCGGGACCCTCGGGGATACGCAGTATTTT; CDR3: CASSSSSGTLGDTQYF
size: NA; V: TRBV19; D: NA; J: TRBJ1-4; DNA: TGTGCCAGTAGGCGGGGCTCAACTAATGAAAAACTGTTTTTT; CDR3: CASRRGSTNEKLFF
size: NA; V: TRBV28; D: TRBD1; J: TRBJ1-3; DNA: TGTGCCAGCAGTCTAGGGGGACAGGGGAAAGACTCTGGAAACACCATATATTTT; CDR3: CASSLGGQGKDSGNTIYF
size: few; V: TRBV6-2/TRBV6-3; D: NA; J: TRBJ1-1; DNA: TGTGCCAGCAGTTATTTGGAGATGAACACTGAAGCTTTCTTT; CDR3: CASSYLEMNTEAFF
size: NA; V: TRBV5-4; D: NA; J: TRBJ2-3; DNA: TGTGCCAGCTCTCCCCAAGCGGCTCAGTCACGCAATACGCAGTATTTT; CDR3: CASSPQAAQSRNTQYF
size: once; V: TRBV7-8; D: TRBD2; J: TRBJ2-3; DNA: TGTGCCAGCAGCCCTTATCGGATAGCGGGGATGTACAAGCGCTCCCCCACAGATACGCAGTATTTT; CDR3: CASSPYRIAGMYKRSPTDTQYF
size: once; V: TRBV28; D: TRBD1; J: TRBJ2-7; DNA: TGTGCCAGCAGTTCTTACGGGACAGACGCGTACGAGCAGTACTTC; CDR3: CASSSYGTDAYEQYF
size: few; V: TRBV30; D: NA; J: TRBJ1-5; DNA: TGTGCCTGGACCCCGGGAAGCAATCAGCCCCAGCATTTT; CDR3: CAWTPGSNQPQHF
size: NA; V: TRBV6-6; D: NA; J: TRBJ1-5; DNA: TGTGCCAGCAGCCCTGGCGGAGGTAGTACTCAGCCCCAGCATTTT; CDR3: CASSPGGGSTQPQHF
size: NA; V: TRBV11-2; D: NA; J: TRBJ1-1; DNA: TGTGCCAGCAGCCCCGGATCTTTTGGGCTATCTGGCACTGAAGCTTTCTTT; CDR3: CASSPGSFGLSGTEAFF
size: NA; V: TRBV19; D: TRBD1; J: TRBJ1-5; DNA: TGTGCCAGTAGTCCGGGACAGCGGCAGCCCCAGCATTTT; CDR3: CASSPGQRQPQHF
size: NA; V: TRBV28; D: NA; J: TRBJ2-2; DNA: TGTGCCAGCAGTAGTACGGGTCATAACACCGGGGAGCTGTTTTTT; CDR3: CASSSTGHNTGELFF
size: NA; V: TRBV19; D: TRBD2; J: TRBJ2-2; DNA: TGTGCCAGTAGAACTAGCGGGGGAAACACCGGGGAGCTGTTTTTT; CDR3: CASRTSGGNTGELFF